This T cell receptor (beta chain) was obtained from a study of T cell responses to AZD1222 COVID-19 vaccine. This clone was counted a single time. Its antigen is currently unknown. Study observations and caveats: Only a handful of people who got AZD1222 tested seropositive at baseline. Vaccine-associated CD4 TCRs spanned spike, dominant at 160-218 and 743-854. Clonal diversity was possibly underestimated, and white British individuals and females predominated among donors.

The length of the CDR3 is 14 residues. V lost 0 bases to trimming and J lost 1 base, with 7 bases between them. Germline V gene lookup returns CDR1 MGHRA and CDR2 YSYEKL. Here immunoSEQ multiplex PCR was the method, and the copy in TCRdb shows in-frame clones only, minus some. This sample has around 100,000 clones, with 80% to 90% found just once. The chain couples TRBV4-1 to TRBJ2-7, with no clear D. Source: peripheral blood, taken on day 0 of AZD1222 vaccination. The TCR sequence derives from an adult in good health. The CDR3 here is CASSQDRPSYEQYF. The CDR3 nucleotides are TGCGCCAGCAGCCAAGATCGCCCTTCCTACGAGCAGTACTTC.